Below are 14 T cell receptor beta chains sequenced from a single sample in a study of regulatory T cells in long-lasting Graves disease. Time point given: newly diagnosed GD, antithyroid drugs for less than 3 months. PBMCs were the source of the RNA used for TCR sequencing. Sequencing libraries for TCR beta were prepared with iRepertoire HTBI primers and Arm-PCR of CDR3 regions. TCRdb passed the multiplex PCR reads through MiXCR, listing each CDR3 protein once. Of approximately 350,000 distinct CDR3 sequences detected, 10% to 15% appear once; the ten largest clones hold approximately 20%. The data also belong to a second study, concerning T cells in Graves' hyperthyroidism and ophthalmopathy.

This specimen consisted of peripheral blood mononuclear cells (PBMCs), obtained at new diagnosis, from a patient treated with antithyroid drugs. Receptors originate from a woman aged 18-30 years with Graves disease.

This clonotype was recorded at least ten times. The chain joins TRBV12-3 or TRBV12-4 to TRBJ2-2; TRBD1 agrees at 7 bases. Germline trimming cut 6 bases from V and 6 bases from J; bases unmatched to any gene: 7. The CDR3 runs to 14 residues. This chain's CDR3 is CASSYLTGAGELFF. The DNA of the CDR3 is TGTGCCAGCAGCTACCTAACAGGGGCCGGGGAGCTGTTTTTT.

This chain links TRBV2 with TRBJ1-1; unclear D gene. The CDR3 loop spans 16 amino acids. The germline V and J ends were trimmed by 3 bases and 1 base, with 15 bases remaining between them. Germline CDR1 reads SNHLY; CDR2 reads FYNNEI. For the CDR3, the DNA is TGTGCCAGCAGTGACGGGGAAGCCGGGAGGAACACTGAAGCTTTCTTT. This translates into CASSDGEAGRNTEAFF.

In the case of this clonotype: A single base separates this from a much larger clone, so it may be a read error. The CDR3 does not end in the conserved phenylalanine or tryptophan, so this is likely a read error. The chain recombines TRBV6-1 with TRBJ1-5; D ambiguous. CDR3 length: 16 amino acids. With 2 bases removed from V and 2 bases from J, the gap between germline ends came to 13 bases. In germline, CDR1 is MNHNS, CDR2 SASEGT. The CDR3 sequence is CASSEKEGVGNQPQHL. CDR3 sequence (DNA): TGTGCCAGCAGTGAAAAGGAGGGTGTGGGCAATCAGCCCCAGCATCTT.

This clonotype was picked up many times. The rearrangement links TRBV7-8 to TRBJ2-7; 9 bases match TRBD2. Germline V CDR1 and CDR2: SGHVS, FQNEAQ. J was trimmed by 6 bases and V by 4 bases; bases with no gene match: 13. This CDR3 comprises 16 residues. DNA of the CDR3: TGTGCCAGCAGCTCCCTTAGCGGGGGCGGAAAGGGCGAGCAGTACTTC. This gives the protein CASSSLSGGGKGEQYF.

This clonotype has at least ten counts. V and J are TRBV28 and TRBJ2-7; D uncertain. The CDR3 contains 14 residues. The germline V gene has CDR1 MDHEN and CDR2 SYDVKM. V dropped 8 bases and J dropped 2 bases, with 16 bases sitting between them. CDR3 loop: CASAFPTTAYEQYF. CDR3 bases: TGTGCCAGCGCCTTCCCAACCACAGCCTACGAGCAGTACTTC. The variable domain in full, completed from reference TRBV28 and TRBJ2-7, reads DVKVTQSSRYLVKRTGEKVFLECVQDMDHENMFWYRQDPGLGLRLIYFSYDVKMKEKGDIPEGYSVSREKKERFSLILESASTNQTSMYLCASAFPTTAYEQYFGPGTRLTVT.

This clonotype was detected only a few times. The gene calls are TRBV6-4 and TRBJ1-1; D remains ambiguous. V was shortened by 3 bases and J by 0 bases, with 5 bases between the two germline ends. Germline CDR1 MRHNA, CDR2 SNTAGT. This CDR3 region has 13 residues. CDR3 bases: TGTGCCAGCAGTGAAAGTATGAACACTGAAGCTTTCTTT. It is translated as CASSESMNTEAFF.

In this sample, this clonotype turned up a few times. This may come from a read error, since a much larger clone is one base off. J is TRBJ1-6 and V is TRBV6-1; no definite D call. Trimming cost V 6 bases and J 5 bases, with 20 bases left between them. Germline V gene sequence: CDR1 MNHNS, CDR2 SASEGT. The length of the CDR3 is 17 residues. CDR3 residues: CASRYRYDAEDNSPLHF. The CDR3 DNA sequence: TGTGCCAGCAGATACCGGTACGATGCAGAGGATAATTCACCCCTCCACTTT.

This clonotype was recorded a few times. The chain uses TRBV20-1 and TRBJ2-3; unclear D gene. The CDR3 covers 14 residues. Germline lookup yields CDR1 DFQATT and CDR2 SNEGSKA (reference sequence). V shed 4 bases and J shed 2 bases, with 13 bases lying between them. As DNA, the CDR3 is TGCAGTGCTACGGATGATCTGATCACAGATACGCAGTATTTT. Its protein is CSATDDLITDTQYF.

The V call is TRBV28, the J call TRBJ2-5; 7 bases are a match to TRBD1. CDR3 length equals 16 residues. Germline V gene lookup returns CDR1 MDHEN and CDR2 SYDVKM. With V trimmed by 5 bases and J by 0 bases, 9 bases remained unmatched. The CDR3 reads CASSPSGTEHQETQYF. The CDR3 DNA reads TGTGCCAGCAGTCCCTCCGGGACAGAACACCAAGAGACCCAGTACTTC.

CDR3 in amino acids: CSASRGTDTQYF. The CDR3 DNA reads TGCAGTGCTAGTAGGGGCACAGATACGCAGTATTTT. The chain couples TRBV20-1 to TRBJ2-3; unclear D gene. This CDR3 contains 12 residues. Germline values: CDR1 DFQATT, CDR2 SNEGSKA (reference sequence). V gave up 3 bases and J gave up 1 base, with 5 bases separating them.

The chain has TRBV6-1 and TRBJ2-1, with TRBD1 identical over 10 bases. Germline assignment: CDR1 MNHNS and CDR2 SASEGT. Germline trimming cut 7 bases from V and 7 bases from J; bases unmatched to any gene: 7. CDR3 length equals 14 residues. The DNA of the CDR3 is TGTGCCAGCAAAACCGGGACAGGGGAAAATGAGCAGTTCTTC. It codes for CASKTGTGENEQFF.

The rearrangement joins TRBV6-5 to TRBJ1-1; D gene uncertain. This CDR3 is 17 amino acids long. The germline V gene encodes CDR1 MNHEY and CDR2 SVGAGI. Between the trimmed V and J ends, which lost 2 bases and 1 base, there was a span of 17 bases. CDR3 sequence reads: CASSYSGFVPENTEAFF. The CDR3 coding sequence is TGTGCCAGCAGTTACAGTGGTTTTGTCCCCGAGAACACTGAAGCTTTCTTT.

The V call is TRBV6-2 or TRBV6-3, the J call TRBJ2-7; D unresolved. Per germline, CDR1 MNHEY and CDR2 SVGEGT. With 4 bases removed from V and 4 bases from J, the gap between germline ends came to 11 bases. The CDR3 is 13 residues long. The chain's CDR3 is CASSCSVGYEQYV. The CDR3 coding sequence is TGTGCCAGCAGTTGCTCGGTTGGGTACGAGCAGTACGTC.

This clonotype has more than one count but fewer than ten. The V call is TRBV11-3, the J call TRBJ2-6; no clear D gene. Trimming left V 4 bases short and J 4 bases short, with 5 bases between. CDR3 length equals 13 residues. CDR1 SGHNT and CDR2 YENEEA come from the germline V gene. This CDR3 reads CASSSRGANVLTF. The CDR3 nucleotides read TGTGCCAGCAGCTCCCGCGGGGCCAACGTCCTGACTTTC.